This TCR beta chain was recovered during a study of cytomegalovirus exposure and HLA in healthy donors. Study in general: According to later analysis, the same platform produced the 120 validation and several hundred first-cohort repertoires.

Whole-study findings and limits: In a later analysis, first-cohort TCR clusters were found to tend to co-occur in the 100 to 150 validation repertoires. Cytomegalovirus status was reportedly diagnosed by the classifier with high sensitivity and specificity.

There are a few counts of this clone. Its antigen remains unidentified. Only in-frame clones appear in the TCRdb table, and some are missing; sequencing was by immunoSEQ multiplex PCR. The table has 150,000 to 200,000 clones, 89% seen once; the top ten hold about a tenth. The trim removed 3 bases at V and 6 bases at J, leaving 3 bases unmatched. This CDR3 comprises 12 residues. CDR1 is SGHDT, CDR2 YYEEEE, per germline. The sequence came from a woman aged 18-29 years in good health and CMV-seropositive. This chain uses TRBV5-6 with TRBJ2-7; TRBD1 aligns across 7 bases. The sequenced sample consisted of PBMCs. The CDR3 is CASSSQGTEQYF. DNA of the CDR3: TGTGCCAGCAGCTCACAGGGGACCGAGCAGTACTTC.